This T cell receptor beta chain originates from a study of blood T cell repertoires in COVID-19. This table comes from immunoSEQ multiplex PCR, and its TCRdb copy is limited to in-frame clones, with some not included. The repertoire holds 120,000 or so clones, with around 84% as singletons. The CDR3 loop spans 15 amino acids. V lost 1 base and J lost 5, with 16 bases in between. Looked up from germline, CDR1 is SGHDT and CDR2 is YYEEEE. The receptor comes from a woman under 40 who had recovered from COVID-19. The chain couples TRBV5-6 to TRBJ2-7; maybe TRBD2 (6 bases). Sequencing was performed on PBMCs or T cells enriched from blood (not recorded which). The CDR3 region is CASSLPRRTTDEQYF. The CDR3 coding sequence is TGTGCCAGCAGCTTGCCCCGCAGGACTACAGACGAGCAGTACTTC.